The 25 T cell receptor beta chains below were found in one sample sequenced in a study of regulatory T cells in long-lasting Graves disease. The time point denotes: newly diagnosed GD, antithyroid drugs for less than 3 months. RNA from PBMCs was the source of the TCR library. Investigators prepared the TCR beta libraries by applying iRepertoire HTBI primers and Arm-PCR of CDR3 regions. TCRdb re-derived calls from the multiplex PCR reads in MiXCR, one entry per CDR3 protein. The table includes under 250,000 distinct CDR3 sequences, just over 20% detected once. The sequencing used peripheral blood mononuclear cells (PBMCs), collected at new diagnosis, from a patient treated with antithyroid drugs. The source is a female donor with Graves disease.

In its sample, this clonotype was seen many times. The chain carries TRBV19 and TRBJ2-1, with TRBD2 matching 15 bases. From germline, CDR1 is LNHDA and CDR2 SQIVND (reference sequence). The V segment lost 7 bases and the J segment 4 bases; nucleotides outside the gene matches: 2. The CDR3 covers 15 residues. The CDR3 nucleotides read TGTGCCAGTACGGGACTAGCGGGGGGATACAATGAGCAGTTCTTC. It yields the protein CASTGLAGGYNEQFF. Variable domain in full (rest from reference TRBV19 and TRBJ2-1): DGGITQSPKYLFRKEGQNVTLSCEQNLNHDAMYWYRQDPGQGLRLIYYSQIVNDFQKGDIAEGYSVSREKKESFPLTVTSAQKNPTAFYLCASTGLAGGYNEQFFGPGTRLTVL.

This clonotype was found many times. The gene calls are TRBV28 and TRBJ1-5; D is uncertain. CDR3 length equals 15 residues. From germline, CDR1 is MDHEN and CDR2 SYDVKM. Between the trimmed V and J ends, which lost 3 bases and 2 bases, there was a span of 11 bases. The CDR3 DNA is TGTGCCAGCAGTTTTTCCGGTGAGGGCAATCAGCCCCAGCATTTT. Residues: CASSFSGEGNQPQHF. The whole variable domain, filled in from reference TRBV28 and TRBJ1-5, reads DVKVTQSSRYLVKRTGEKVFLECVQDMDHENMFWYRQDPGLGLRLIYFSYDVKMKEKGDIPEGYSVSREKKERFSLILESASTNQTSMYLCASSFSGEGNQPQHFGDGTRLSIL.

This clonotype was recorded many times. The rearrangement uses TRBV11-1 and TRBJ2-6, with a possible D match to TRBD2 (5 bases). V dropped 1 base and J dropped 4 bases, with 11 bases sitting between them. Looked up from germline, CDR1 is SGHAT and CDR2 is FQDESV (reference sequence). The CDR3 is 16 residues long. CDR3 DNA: TGTGCCAGCAGCTTAGAGAGGGCCGCGGGGGCCAACGTCCTGACTTTC. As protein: CASSLERAAGANVLTF.

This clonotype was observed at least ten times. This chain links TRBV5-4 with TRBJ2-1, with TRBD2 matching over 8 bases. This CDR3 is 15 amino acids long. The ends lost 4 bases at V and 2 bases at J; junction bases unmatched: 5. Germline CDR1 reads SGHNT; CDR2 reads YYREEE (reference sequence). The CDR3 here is CASSPGGPTYNEQFF. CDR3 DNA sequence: TGTGCCAGCAGCCCGGGAGGGCCTACCTACAATGAGCAGTTCTTC.

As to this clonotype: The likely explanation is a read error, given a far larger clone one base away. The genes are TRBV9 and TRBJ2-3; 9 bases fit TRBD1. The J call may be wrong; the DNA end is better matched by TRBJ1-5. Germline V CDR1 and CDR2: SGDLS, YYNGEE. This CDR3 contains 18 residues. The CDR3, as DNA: TGTGCCAGCTCAGCCACGGCGGCCGGGACAGGGACCACAGATACGCAGCATTTT. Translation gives CASSATAAGTGTTDTQHF.

CDR3 DNA: TGTGCCAGCAGCTCCGACAACTCTGGAAACACCATATATTTT. It translates to CASSSDNSGNTIYF. V is TRBV6-2 or TRBV6-3 and J is TRBJ1-3; D is uncertain. With 6 bases removed from V and 0 bases from J, the gap between germline ends came to 9 bases. Germline lookup yields CDR1 MNHEY and CDR2 SVGEGT. There are 14 residues in the CDR3.

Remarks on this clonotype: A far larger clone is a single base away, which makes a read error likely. Here the CDR3 reads CASGLRRGSSYEQYF. In DNA, the CDR3 is TGTGCCAGCGGCTTACGACGGGGGAGCTCCTACGAGCAGTACTTC. The chain joins TRBV5-6 to TRBJ2-7, with a tentative D call TRBD2 (6 bases). The CDR3 consists of 15 residues. Germline assignment: CDR1 SGHDT and CDR2 YYEEEE.

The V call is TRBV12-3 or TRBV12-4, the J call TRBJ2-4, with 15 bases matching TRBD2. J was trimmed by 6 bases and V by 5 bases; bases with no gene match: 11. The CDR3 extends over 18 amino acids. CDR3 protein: CASSLRRTSGRGGNIQYF. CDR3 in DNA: TGTGCCAGCAGTCTCCGTCGGACTAGCGGGAGGGGGGGAAACATTCAGTACTTC.

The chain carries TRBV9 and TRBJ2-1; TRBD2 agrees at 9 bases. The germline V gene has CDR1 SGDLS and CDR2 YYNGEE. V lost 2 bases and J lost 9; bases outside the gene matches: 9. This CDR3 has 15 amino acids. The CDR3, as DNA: TGTGCCAGCAGCGTTGGTAGCGGGAGATCGGGTGAGCAGTTCTTC. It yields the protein CASSVGSGRSGEQFF.

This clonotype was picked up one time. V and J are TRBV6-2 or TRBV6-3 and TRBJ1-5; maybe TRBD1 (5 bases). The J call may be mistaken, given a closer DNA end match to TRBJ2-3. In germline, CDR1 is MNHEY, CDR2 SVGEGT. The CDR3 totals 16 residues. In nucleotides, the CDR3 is TGTGCCAGCAGATTCGTGGCAGGGTTGAGCAATCAGCACCAGTATTTT. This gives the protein CASRFVAGLSNQHQYF.

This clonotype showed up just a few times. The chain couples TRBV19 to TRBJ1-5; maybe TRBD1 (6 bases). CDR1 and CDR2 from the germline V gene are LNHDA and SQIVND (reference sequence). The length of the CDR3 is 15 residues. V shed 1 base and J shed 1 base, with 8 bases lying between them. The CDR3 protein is CASSIARGSNQPQHF. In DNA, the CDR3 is TGTGCCAGTAGTATAGCCAGGGGAAGCAATCAGCCCCAGCATTTT. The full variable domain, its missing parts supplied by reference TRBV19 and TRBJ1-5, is DGGITQSPKYLFRKEGQNVTLSCEQNLNHDAMYWYRQDPGQGLRLIYYSQIVNDFQKGDIAEGYSVSREKKESFPLTVTSAQKNPTAFYLCASSIARGSNQPQHFGDGTRLSIL.

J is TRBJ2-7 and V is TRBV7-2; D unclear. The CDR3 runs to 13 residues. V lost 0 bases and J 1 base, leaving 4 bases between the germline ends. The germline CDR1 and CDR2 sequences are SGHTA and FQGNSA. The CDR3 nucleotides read TGTACCAGCAGCTTAGCACTATCCTACGAGCAGTACTTC. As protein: CTSSLALSYEQYF.

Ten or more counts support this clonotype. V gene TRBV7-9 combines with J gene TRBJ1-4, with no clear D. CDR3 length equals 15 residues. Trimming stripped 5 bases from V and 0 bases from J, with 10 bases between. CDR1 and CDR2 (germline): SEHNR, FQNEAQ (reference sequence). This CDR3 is CASSLAVATNEKLFF. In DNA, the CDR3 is TGTGCCAGCAGCCTTGCAGTAGCAACTAATGAAAAACTGTTTTTT. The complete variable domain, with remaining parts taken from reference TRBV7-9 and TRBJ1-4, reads DTGVSQNPRHKITKRGQNVTFRCDPISEHNRLYWYRQTLGQGPEFLTYFQNEAQLEKSRLLSDRFSAERPKGSFSTLEIQRTEQGDSAMYLCASSLAVATNEKLFFGSGTQLSVL.

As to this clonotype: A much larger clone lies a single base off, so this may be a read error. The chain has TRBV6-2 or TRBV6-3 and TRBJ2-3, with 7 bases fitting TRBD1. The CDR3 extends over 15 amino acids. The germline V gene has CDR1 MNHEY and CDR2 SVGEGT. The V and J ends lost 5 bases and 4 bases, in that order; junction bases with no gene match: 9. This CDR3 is CASSRQGRGADTQYF. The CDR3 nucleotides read TGTGCCAGCAGTAGACAGGGTCGGGGCGCAGATACGCAGTATTTT.

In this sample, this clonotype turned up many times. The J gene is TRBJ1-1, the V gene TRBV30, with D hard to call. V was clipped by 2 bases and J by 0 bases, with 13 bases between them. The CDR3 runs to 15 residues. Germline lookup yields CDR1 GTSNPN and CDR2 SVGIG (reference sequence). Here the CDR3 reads CAWSRLATLNTEAFF. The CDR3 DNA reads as TGTGCCTGGAGTAGGTTAGCCACCTTGAACACTGAAGCTTTCTTT. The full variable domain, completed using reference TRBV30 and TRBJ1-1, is SQTIHQWPATLVQPVGSPLSLECTVEGTSNPNLYWYRQAAGRGLQLLFYSVGIGQISSEVPQNLSASRPQDRQFILSSKKLLLSDSGFYLCAWSRLATLNTEAFFGQGTRLTVV.

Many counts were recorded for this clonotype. CDR3 amino acids: CSARDRSKLNTEAFF. CDR3 bases: TGCAGTGCTAGAGATCGGTCCAAGCTGAACACTGAAGCTTTCTTT. J is TRBJ1-1 and V is TRBV20-1; unclear D gene. The CDR3 is 15 residues long. V lost 0 bases and J 0 bases, leaving 11 bases between the germline ends. Germline CDR1 DFQATT, CDR2 SNEGSKA (reference sequence).

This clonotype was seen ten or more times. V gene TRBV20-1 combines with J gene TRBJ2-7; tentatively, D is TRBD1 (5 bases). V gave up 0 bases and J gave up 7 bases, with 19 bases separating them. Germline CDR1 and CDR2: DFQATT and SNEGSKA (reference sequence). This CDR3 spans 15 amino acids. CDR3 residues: CSARDGAVGPREQYF. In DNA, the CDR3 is TGCAGTGCTAGAGATGGGGCAGTCGGTCCTAGGGAGCAGTACTTC.

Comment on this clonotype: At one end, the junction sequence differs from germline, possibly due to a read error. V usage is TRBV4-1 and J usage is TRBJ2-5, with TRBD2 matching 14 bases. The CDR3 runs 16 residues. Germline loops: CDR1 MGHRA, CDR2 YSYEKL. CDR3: CASSPRLAGGGETRYF. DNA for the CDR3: TGCGCCAGCAGCCCACGACTAGCGGGAGGGGGGGAGACCCGGTACTTC.

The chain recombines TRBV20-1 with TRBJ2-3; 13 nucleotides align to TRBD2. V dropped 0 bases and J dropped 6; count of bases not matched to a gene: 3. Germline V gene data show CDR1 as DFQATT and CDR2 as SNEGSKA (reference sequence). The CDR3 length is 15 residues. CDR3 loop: CSARETSGGSDTQYF. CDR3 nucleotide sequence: TGCAGTGCTAGAGAGACTAGCGGGGGGTCTGATACGCAGTATTTT.

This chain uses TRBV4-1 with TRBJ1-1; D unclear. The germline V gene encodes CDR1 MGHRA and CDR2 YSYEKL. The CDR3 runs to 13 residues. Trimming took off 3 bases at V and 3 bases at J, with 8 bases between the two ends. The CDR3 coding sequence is TGCGCCAGCAGCCAGTTGCCGGACACTGAAGCTTTCTTT. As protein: CASSQLPDTEAFF.

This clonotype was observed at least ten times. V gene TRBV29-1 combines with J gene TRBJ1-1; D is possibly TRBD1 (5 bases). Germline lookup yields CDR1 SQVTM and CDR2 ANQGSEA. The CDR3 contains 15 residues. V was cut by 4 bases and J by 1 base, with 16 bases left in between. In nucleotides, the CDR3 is TGCAGCGTTGTTCAAGGGGCTGCTGGGAACACTGAAGCTTTCTTT. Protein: CSVVQGAAGNTEAFF.

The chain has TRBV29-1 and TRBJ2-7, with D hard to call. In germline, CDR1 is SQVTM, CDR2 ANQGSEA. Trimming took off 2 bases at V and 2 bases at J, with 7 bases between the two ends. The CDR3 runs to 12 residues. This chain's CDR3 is CSVESRPYEQYF. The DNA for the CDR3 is TGCAGCGTTGAATCTAGGCCCTACGAGCAGTACTTC.

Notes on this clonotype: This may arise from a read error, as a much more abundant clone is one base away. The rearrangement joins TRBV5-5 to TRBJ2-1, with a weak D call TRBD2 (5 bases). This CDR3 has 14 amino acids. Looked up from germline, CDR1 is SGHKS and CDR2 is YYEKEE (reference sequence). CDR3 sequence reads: CASRTWVSDNEQFF. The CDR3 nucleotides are TGCGCCAGCAGAACGTGGGTTAGCGACAATGAGCAGTTCTTC.

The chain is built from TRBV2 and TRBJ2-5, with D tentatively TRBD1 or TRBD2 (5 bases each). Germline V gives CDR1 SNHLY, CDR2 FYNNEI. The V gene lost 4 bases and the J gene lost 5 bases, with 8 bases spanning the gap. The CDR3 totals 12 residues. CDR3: CASSGDGETQYF. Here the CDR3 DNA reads TGTGCCAGCAGTGGGGACGGGGAGACCCAGTACTTC. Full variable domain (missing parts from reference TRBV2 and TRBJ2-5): EPEVTQTPSHQVTQMGQEVILRCVPISNHLYFYWYRQILGQKVEFLVSFYNNEISEKSEIFDDQFSVERPDGSNFTLKIRSTKLEDSAMYFCASSGDGETQYFGPGTRLLVL.

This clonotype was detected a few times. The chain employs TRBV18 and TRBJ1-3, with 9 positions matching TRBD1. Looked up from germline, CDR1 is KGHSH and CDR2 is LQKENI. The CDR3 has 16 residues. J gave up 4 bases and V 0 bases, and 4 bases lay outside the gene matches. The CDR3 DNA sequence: TGTGCCAGCTCACCACCGACCGGGACAGGGGGAAACACCATATATTTT. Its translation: CASSPPTGTGGNTIYF. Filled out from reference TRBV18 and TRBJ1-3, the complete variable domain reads NAGVMQNPRHLVRRRGQEARLRCSPMKGHSHVYWYRQLPEEGLKFMVYLQKENIIDESGMPKERFSAEFPKEGPSILRIQQVVRGDSAAYFCASSPPTGTGGNTIYFGEGSWLTVV.